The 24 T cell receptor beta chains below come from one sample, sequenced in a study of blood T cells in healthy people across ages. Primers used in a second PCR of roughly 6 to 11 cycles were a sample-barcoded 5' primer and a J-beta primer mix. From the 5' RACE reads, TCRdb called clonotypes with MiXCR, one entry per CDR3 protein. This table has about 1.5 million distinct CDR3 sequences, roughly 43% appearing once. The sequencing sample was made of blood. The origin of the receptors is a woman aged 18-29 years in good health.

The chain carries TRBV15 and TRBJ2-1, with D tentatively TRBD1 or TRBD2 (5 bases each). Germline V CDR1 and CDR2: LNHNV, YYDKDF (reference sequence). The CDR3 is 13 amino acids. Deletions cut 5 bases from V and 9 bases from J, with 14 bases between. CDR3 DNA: TGTGCCACCAGCGACACCGGTGGGGGTGAGCAGTTCTTC. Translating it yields CATSDTGGGEQFF. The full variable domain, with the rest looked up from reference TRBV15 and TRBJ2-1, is DAMVIQNPRYQVTQFGKPVTLSCSQTLNHNVMYWYQQKSSQAPKLLFHYYDKDFNNEADTPDNFQSRRPNTSFCFLDIRSPGLGDTAMYLCATSDTGGGEQFFGPGTRLTVL.

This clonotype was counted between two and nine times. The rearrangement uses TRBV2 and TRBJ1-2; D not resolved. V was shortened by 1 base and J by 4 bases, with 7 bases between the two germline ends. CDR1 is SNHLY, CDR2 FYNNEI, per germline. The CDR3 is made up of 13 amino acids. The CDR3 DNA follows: TGTGCCAGCAGTGAAGGGCAGTCCTATGGCTACACCTTC. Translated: CASSEGQSYGYTF.

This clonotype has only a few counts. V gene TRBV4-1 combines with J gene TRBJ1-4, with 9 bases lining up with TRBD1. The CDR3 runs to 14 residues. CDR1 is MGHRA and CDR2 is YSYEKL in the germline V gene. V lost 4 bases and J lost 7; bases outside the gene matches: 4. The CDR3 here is CASSRLQGAEKLFF. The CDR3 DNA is TGCGCCAGCAGCCGCCTACAGGGGGCTGAAAAACTGTTTTTT.

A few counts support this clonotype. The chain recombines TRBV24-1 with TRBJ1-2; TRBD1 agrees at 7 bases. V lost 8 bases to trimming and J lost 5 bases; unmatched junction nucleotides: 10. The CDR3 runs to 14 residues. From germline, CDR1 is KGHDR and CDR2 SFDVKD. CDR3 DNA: TGTGCCACCACACCGGAGGGGGCTGGTTATGGCTACACCTTC. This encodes CATTPEGAGYGYTF.

The CDR3 region has the DNA TGTGCCAGCAGTTATGAGCGGCAGTACAATGAGCAGTACTTC. This encodes CASSYERQYNEQYF. This chain uses TRBV12-3 or TRBV12-4 with TRBJ2-7; D might be TRBD2 (5 bases). V was cut by 4 bases and J by 7 bases, with 17 bases left in between. The CDR3 sequence is 14 residues long.

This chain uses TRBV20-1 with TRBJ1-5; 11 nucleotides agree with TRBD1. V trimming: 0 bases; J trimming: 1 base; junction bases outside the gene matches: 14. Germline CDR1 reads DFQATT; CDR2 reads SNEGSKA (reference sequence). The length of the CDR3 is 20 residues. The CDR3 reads CSARDRGSGTGGRSNQPQHF. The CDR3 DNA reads TGCAGTGCTAGAGATAGGGGGTCTGGGACAGGGGGACGGAGCAATCAGCCCCAGCATTTT.

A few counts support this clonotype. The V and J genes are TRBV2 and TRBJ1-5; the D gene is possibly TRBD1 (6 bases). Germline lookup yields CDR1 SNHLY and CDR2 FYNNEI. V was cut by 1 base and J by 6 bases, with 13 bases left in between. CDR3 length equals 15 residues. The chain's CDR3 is CASSEGWGGGQPQHF. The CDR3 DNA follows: TGTGCCAGCAGTGAAGGGTGGGGGGGCGGTCAGCCCCAGCATTTT.

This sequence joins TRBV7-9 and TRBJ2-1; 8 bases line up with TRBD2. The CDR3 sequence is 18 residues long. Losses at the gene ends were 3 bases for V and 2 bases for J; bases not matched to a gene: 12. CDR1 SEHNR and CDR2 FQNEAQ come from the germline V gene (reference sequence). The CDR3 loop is CASSFSSFREGPYNEQFF. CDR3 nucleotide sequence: TGTGCCAGCAGCTTCTCCTCCTTCCGGGAGGGCCCCTACAATGAGCAGTTCTTC. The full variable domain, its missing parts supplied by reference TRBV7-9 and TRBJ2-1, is DTGVSQNPRHKITKRGQNVTFRCDPISEHNRLYWYRQTLGQGPEFLTYFQNEAQLEKSRLLSDRFSAERPKGSFSTLEIQRTEQGDSAMYLCASSFSSFREGPYNEQFFGPGTRLTVL.

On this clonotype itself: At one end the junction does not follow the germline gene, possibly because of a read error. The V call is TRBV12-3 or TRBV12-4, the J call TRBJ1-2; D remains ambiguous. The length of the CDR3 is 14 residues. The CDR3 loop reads CAGSPGRSYYGYTF. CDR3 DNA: TGTGCCGGCAGCCCTGGGAGGTCCTACTATGGCTACACCTTC.

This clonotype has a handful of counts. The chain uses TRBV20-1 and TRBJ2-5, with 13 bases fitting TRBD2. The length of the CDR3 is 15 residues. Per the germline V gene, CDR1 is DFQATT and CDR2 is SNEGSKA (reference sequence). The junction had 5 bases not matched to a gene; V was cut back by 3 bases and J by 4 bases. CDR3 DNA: TGCAGTGCTAGGACGGGACTAGCGGGGTCAGAGACCCAGTACTTC. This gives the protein CSARTGLAGSETQYF.

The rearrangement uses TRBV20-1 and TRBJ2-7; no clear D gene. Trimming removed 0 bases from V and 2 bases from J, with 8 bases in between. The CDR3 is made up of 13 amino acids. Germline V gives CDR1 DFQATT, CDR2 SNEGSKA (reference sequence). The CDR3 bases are TGCAGTGCTAGAGATTTCAGAGCCTACGAGCAGTACTTC. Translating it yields CSARDFRAYEQYF.

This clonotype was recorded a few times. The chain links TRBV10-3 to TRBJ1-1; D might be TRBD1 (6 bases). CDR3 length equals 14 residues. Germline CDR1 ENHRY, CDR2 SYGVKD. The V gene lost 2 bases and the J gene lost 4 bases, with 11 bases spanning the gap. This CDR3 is CAISEGQKVTEAFF. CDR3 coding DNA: TGTGCCATCAGTGAGGGACAGAAGGTCACTGAAGCTTTCTTT.

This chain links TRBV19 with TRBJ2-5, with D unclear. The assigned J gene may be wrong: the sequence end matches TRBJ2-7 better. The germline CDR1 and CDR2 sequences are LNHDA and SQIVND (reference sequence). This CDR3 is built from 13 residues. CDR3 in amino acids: CASSILLSYEQYF. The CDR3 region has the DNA TGTGCCAGTAGTATACTTTTATCCTACGAGCAGTACTTC.

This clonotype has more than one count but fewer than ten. The CDR3 region is CASSRHRENQPQHF. Written as DNA, the CDR3 is TGTGCCAGCAGTAGACACAGGGAAAATCAGCCCCAGCATTTT. This chain links TRBV27 with TRBJ1-5; tentative D call: TRBD1 (6 bases). Germline values: CDR1 MNHEY, CDR2 SMNVEV (reference sequence). This CDR3 spans 14 amino acids. Trimming took off 5 bases at V and 4 bases at J, with 12 bases between the two ends.

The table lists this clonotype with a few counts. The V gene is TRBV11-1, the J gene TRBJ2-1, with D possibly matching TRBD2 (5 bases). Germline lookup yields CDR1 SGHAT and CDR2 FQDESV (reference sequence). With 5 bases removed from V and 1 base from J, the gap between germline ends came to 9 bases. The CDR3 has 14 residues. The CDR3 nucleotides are TGTGCCAGCAGCAAACTAGTGTCCTACAATGAGCAGTTCTTC. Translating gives CASSKLVSYNEQFF.

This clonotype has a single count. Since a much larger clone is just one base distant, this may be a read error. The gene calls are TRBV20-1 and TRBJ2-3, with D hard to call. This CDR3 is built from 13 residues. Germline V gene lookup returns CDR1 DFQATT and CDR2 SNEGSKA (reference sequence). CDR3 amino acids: CGAPTVSTDTQYF. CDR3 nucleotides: TGCGGTGCCCCGACGGTTAGCACAGATACGCAGTATTTT.

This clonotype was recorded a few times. The CDR3 region has the DNA TGTGCCAGCAGCTTAGTAGCGGGCCGACTCTCCTACGAGCAGTACTTC. Protein product: CASSLVAGRLSYEQYF. The chain couples TRBV7-2 to TRBJ2-7; 7 bases align to TRBD2. V dropped 1 base and J dropped 0; count of bases not matched to a gene: 6. In germline, CDR1 is SGHTA, CDR2 FQGNSA. This CDR3 region has 16 residues. The full variable domain, with the rest looked up from reference TRBV7-2 and TRBJ2-7, is GAGVSQSPSNKVTEKGKDVELRCDPISGHTALYWYRQSLGQGLEFLIYFQGNSAPDKSGLPSDRFSAERTGGSVSTLTIQRTQQEDSAVYLCASSLVAGRLSYEQYFGPGTRLTVT.

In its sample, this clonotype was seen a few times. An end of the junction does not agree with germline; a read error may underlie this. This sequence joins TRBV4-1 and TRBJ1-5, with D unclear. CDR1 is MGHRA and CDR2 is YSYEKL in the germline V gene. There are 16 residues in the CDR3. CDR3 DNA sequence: TGCGCCAACAGCCAAGGATTCCGAGCCTCGAATCAGCCCCAGCATTTT. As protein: CANSQGFRASNQPQHF.

The CDR3 loop is CASTSYDGPDIQYF. For the CDR3, the DNA is TGTGCCAGCACCTCATACGACGGGCCGGACATTCAGTACTTC. This chain joins TRBV12-3 or TRBV12-4 and TRBJ2-4; D gene uncertain. V was trimmed by 7 bases and J by 8 bases, leaving 18 bases between them. This CDR3 has 14 amino acids.

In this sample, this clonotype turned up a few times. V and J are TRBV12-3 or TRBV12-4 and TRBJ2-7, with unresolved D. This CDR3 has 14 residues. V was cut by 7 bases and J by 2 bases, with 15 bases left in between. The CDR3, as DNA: TGTGCCAGCAACCCACCGGGTCCGGCCTACGAGCAGTACTTC. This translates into CASNPPGPAYEQYF.

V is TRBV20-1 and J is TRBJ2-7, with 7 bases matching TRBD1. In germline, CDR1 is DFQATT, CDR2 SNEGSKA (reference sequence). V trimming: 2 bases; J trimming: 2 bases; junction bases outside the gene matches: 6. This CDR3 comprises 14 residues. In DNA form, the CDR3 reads TGCAGTGCTAGACGGGGACAGAGAGCCTACGAGCAGTACTTC. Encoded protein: CSARRGQRAYEQYF.

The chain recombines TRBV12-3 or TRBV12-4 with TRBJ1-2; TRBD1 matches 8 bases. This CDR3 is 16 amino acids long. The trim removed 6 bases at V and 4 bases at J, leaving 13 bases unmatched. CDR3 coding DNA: TGTGCCAGCAGGTCGACAGGGGCAAGGACATCCTATGGCTACACCTTC. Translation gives CASRSTGARTSYGYTF.

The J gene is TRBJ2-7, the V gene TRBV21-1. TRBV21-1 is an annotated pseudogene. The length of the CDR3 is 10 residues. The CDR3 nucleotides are TGTGCCAGCACCTTCCGGAGGCAGTACTTC. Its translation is CASTFRRQYF.

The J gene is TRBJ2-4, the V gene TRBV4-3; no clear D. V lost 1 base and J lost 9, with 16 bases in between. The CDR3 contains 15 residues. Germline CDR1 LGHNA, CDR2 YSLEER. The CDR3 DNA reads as TGCGCCAGCAGCCAAGCGTGGGCCGGTGCAAGCATTCAGTACTTC. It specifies CASSQAWAGASIQYF.